This TCR beta chain was recovered during a study of CD8 T cells in ankylosing spondylitis. Findings and limits, study-wide: According to the report, clones linked to the disease were significantly enriched in matched synovial fluid samples taken from ankylosing spondylitis patients. Disease-associated clones were CD8+ and fairly uncommon in peripheral blood.

This clonotype has at least ten counts. Its antigen remains unidentified. V lost 2 bases to trimming and J lost 4 bases, with 11 bases between them. Germline loops: CDR1 MNHEY, CDR2 SVGEGT. This CDR3 has 14 amino acids. Quantitative 5'-RACE with molecular barcodes produced the TCR beta libraries. From the 5' RACE reads, TCRdb called clonotypes with MiXCR, one entry per CDR3 protein. The table records approximately 190,000 distinct CDR3 sequences, roughly 13% of them present only once. The TCR comes from a female donor with ankylosing spondylitis or in good health (not recorded which). This chain links TRBV6-2 or TRBV6-3 with TRBJ1-1; the D is unclear. Sequencing was performed on blood, either unsorted or a sorted T cell fraction (not recorded which). The DNA for the CDR3 is TGTGCCAGCAGTTACGTGGCGGGGAGCACTGAAGCTTTCTTT. This codes for CASSYVAGSTEAFF.